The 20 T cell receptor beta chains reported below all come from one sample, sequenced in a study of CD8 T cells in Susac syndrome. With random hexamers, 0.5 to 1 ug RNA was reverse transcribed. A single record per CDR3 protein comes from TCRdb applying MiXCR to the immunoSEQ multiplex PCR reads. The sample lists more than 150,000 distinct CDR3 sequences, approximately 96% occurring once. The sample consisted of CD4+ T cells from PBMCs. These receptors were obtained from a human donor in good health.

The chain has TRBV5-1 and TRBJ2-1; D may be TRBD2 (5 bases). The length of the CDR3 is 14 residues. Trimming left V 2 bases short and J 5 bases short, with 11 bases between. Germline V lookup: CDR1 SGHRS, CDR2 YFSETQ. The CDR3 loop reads CASSLLGSDNEQFF. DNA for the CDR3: TGCGCCAGCAGCTTACTAGGGAGTGACAATGAGCAGTTCTTC.

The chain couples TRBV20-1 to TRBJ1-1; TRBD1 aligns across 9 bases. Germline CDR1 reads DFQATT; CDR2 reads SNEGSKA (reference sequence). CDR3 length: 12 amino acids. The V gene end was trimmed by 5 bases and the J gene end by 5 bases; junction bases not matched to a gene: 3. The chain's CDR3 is CSAVDRGTEAFF. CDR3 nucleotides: TGCAGTGCTGTTGACAGGGGGACTGAAGCTTTCTTT.

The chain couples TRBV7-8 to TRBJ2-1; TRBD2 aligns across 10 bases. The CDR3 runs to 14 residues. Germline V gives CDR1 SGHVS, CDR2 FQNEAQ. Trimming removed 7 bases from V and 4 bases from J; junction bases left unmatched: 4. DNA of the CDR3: TGTGCCAGCAACCTAGCGGGGGTGTACAATGAGCAGTTCTTC. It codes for CASNLAGVYNEQFF.

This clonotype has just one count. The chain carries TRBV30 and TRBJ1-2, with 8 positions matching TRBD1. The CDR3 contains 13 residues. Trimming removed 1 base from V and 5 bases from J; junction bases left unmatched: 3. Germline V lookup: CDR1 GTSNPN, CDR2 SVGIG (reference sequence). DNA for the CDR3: TGTGCCTGGAGTGCGGACAGGGTTTATGGCTACACCTTC. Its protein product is CAWSADRVYGYTF.

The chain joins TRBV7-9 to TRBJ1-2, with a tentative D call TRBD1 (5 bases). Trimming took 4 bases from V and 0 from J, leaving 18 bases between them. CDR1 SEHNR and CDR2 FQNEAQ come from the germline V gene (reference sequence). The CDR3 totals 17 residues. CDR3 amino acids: CASSSFGAATANYGYTF. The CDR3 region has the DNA TGTGCCAGCAGCTCCTTCGGGGCAGCGACAGCTAACTATGGCTACACCTTC.

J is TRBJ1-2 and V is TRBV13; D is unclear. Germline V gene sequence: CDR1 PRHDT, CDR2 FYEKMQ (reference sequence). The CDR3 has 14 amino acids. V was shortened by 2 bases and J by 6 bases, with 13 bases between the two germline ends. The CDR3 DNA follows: TGTGCCAGCAGCTTACCGGGCATTGTCAATGGCTACACCTTC. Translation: CASSLPGIVNGYTF.

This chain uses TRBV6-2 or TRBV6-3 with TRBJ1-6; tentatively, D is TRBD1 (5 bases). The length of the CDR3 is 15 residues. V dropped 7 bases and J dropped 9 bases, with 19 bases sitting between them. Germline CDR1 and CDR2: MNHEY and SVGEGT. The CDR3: CASTTWRGRISPLHF. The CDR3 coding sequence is TGTGCCAGCACAACCTGGCGGGGACGGATTTCACCCCTCCACTTT.

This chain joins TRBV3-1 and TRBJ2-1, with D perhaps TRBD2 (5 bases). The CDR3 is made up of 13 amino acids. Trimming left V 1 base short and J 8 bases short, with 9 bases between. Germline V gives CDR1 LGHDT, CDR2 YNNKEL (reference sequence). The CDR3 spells CASSQGRGYEQFF. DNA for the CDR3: TGTGCCAGCAGCCAAGGACGGGGTTATGAGCAGTTCTTC.

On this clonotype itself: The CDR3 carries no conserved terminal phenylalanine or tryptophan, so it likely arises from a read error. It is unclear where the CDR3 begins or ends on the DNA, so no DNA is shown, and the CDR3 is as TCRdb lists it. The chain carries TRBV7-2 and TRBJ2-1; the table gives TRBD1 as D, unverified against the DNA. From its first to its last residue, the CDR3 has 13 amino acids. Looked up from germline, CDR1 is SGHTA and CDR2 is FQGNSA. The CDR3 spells CASELGTGTPQSL.

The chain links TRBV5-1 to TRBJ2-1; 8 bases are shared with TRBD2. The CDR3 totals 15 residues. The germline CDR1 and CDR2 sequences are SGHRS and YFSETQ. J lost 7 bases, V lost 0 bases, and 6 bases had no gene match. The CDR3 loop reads CASSLVGGAGNEQFF. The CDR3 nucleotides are TGCGCCAGCAGCTTGGTCGGGGGGGCCGGGAATGAGCAGTTCTTC.

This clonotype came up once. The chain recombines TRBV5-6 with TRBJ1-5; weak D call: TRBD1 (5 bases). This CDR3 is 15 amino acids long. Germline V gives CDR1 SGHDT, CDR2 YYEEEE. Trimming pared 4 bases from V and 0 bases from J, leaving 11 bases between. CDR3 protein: CASSAGGYSNQPQHF. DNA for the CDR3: TGTGCCAGCAGCGCCGGGGGGTATAGCAATCAGCCCCAGCATTTT. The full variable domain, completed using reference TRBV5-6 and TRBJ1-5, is DAGVTQSPTHLIKTRGQQVTLRCSPKSGHDTVSWYQQALGQGPQFIFQYYEEEERQRGNFPDRFSGHQFPNYSSELNVNALLLGDSALYLCASSAGGYSNQPQHFGDGTRLSIL.

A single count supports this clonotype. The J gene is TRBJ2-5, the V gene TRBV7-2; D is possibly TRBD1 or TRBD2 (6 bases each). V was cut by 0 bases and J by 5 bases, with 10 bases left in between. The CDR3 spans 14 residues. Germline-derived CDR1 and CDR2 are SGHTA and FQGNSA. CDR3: CASSLAGAGETQYF. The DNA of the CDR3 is TGTGCCAGCAGCTTAGCGGGGGCGGGGGAGACCCAGTACTTC.

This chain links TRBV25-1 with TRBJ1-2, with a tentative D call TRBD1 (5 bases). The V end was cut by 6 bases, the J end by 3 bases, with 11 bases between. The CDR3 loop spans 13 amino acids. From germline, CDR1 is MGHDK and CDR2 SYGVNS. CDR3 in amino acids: CASRRDDHYGYTF. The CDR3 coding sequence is TGTGCCAGCAGGAGGGACGACCACTATGGCTACACCTTC.

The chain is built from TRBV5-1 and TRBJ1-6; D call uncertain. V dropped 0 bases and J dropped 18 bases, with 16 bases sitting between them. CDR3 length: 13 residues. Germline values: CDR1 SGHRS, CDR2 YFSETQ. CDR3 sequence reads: CASSLAGSSRPHF. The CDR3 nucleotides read TGCGCCAGCAGCTTGGCGGGGTCAAGCCGACCCCACTTT.

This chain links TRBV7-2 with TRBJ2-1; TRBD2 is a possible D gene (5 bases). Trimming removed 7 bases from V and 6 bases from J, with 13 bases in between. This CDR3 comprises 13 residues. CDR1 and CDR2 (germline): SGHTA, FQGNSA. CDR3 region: CASTLEFRNEQFF. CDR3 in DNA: TGTGCCAGCACACTAGAGTTCCGCAATGAGCAGTTCTTC.

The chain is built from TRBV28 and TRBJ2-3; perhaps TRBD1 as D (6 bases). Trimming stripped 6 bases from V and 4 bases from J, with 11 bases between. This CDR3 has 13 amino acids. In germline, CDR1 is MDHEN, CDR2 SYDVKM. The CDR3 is CASRRTAPDTQYF. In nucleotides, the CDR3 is TGTGCCAGCAGGCGGACAGCCCCAGATACGCAGTATTTT. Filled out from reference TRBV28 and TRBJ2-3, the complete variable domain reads DVKVTQSSRYLVKRTGEKVFLECVQDMDHENMFWYRQDPGLGLRLIYFSYDVKMKEKGDIPEGYSVSREKKERFSLILESASTNQTSMYLCASRRTAPDTQYFGPGTRLTVL.

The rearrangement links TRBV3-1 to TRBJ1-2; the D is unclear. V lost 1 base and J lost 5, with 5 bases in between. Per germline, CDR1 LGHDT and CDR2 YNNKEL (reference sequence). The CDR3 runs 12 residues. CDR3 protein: CASSQVRYGYTF. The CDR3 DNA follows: TGTGCCAGCAGCCAAGTACGGTATGGCTACACCTTC.

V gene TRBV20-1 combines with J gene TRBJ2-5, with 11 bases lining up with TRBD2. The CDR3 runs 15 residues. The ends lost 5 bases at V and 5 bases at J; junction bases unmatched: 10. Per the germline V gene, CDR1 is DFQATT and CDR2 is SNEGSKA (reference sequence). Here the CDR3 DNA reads TGCAGTGCTTATCGACTAGCGGGGAGTAAGGAGACCCAGTACTTC. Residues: CSAYRLAGSKETQYF.

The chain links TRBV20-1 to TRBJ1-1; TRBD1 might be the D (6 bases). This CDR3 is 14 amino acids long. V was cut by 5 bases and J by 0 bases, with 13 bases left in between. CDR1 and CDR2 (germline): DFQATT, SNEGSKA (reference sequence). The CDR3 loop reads CSAFPQGMNTEAFF. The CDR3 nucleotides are TGCAGTGCTTTCCCCCAGGGGATGAACACTGAAGCTTTCTTT.

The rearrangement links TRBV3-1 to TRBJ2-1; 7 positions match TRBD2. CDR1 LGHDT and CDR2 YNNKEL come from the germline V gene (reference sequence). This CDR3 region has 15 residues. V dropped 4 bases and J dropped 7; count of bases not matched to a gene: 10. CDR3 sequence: CASSLPGLTTNEQFF. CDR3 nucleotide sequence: TGTGCCAGCAGCCTACCGGGACTAACTACAAATGAGCAGTTCTTC.